This entry is about one T cell receptor (beta chain). Preparation of the TCRbeta library involved a method that used unique molecular identifiers. TCRdb used MiXCR to reprocess the PCR reads, holding one entry per CDR3 protein. The table shows roughly 790,000 distinct CDR3 sequences, with roughly 15% occurring only once. Germline V gene data show CDR1 as MNHNS and CDR2 as SASEGT. V shed 7 bases and J shed 2 bases, with 9 bases lying between them. The CDR3 has 13 amino acids. The data originate from a study of T-cell reconstitution after alpha-beta-depleted transplantation in children. The clonotype was recovered from a male patient aged 10 to 17 who had a stem cell transplant for acute lymphoblastic leukemia, so the T cells may come from the graft donor. The input for sequencing was PBMCs, mostly from graft donor cells, taken 360 days after TCRalphabeta/CD19-depleted stem cell transplant. The V call is TRBV6-1, the J call TRBJ2-1, with D unresolved. DNA for the CDR3: TGTGCCAGCACAACAGTCGCCTACAATGAGCAGTTCTTC. Encoded protein: CASTTVAYNEQFF.